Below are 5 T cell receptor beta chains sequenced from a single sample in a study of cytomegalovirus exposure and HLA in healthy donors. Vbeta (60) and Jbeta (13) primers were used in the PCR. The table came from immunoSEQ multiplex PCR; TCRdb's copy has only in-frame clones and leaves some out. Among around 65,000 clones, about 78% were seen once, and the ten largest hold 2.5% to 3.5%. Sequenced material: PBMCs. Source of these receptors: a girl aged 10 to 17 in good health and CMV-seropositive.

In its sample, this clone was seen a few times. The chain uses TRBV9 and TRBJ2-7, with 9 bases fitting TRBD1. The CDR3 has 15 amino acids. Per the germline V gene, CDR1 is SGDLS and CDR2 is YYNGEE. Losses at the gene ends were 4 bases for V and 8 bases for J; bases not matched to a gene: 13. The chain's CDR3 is CASSPQPGQGHKQYF. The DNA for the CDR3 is TGTGCCAGCAGCCCCCAGCCGGGACAGGGTCACAAGCAGTACTTC.

CDR3 sequence (DNA): TGTGCCTGGACCTACGGGGGTAATGAAAAACTGTTTTTT. The encoded protein is CAWTYGGNEKLFF. The chain carries TRBV30 and TRBJ1-4, with D possibly TRBD1 on 5 matching bases. The CDR3 totals 13 residues. The germline CDR1 and CDR2 sequences are GTSNPN and SVGIG (reference sequence). V was shortened by 4 bases and J by 4 bases, with 10 bases between the two germline ends.

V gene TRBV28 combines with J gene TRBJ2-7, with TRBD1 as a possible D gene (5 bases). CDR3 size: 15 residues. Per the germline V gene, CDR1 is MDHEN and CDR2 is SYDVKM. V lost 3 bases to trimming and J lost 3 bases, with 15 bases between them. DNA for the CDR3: TGTGCCAGCAGTTTGCCCAGGGCCAAAAACTACGAGCAGTACTTC. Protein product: CASSLPRAKNYEQYF.

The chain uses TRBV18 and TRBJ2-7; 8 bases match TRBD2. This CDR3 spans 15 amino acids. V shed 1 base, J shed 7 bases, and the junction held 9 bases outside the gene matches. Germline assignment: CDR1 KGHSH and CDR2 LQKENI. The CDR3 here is CASSPQSGRGREQYF. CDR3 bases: TGTGCCAGCTCACCACAGAGCGGGAGAGGACGGGAGCAGTACTTC. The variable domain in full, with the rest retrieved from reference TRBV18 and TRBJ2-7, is NAGVMQNPRHLVRRRGQEARLRCSPMKGHSHVYWYRQLPEEGLKFMVYLQKENIIDESGMPKERFSAEFPKEGPSILRIQQVVRGDSAAYFCASSPQSGRGREQYFGPGTRLTVT.

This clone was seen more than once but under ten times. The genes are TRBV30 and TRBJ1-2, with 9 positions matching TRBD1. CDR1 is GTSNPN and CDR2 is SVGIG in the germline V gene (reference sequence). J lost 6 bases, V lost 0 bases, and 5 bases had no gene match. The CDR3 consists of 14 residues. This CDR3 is CAWSVGGQGHGYTF. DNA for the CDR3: TGTGCCTGGAGTGTAGGGGGACAGGGACATGGCTACACCTTC. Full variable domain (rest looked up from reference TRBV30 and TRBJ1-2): SQTIHQWPATLVQPVGSPLSLECTVEGTSNPNLYWYRQAAGRGLQLLFYSVGIGQISSEVPQNLSASRPQDRQFILSSKKLLLSDSGFYLCAWSVGGQGHGYTFGSGTRLTVV.